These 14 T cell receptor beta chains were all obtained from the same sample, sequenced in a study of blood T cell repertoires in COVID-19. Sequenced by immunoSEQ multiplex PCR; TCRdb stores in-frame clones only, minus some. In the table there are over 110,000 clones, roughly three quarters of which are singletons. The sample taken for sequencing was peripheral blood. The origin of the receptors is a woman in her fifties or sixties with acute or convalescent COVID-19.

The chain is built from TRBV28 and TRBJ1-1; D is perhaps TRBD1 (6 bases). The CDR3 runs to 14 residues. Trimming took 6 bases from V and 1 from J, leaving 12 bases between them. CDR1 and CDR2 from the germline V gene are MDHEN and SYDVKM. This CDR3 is CASSGPGQNTEAFF. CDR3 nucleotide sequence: TGTGCCAGCAGCGGACCGGGACAGAACACTGAAGCTTTCTTT.

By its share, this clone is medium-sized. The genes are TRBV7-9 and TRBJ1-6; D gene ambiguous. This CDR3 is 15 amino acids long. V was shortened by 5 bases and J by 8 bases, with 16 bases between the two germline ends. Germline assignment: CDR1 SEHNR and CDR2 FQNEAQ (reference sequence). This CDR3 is CASSPRGEGDSPLHF. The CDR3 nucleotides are TGTGCCAGCAGCCCCCGTGGGGAGGGAGATTCACCCCTCCACTTT.

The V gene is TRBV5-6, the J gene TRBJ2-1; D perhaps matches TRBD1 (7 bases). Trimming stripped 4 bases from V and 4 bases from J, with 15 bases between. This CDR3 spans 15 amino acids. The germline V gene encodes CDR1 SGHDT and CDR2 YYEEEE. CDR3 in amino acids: CASSAGQILYNEQFF. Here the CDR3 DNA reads TGTGCCAGCAGCGCGGGACAGATACTTTACAATGAGCAGTTCTTC.

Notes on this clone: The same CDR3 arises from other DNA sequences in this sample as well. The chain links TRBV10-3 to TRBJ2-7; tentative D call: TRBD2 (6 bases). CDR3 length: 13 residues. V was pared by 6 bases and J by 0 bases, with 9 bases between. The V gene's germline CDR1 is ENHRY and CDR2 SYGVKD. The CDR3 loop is CAIRGGSSYEQYF. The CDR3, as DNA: TGTGCCATCAGGGGGGGAAGCTCCTACGAGCAGTACTTC.

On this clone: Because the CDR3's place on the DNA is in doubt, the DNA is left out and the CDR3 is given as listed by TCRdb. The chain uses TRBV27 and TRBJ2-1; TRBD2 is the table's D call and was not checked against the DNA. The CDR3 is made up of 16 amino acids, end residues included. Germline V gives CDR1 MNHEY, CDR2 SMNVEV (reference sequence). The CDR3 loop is CASSSSGLAGNNEQFF.

The CDR3 spells CASSPPGGIYGYTF. In DNA, the CDR3 is TGTGCCAGCAGTCCCCCGGGGGGAATCTATGGCTACACCTTC. The chain uses TRBV27 and TRBJ1-2, with a tentative D call TRBD1 (5 bases). The CDR3 runs 14 residues. CDR1 MNHEY and CDR2 SMNVEV come from the germline V gene (reference sequence). With 5 bases removed from V and 4 bases from J, the gap between germline ends came to 14 bases.

CDR3: CASSPWQSRYQETQYF. The CDR3 nucleotides are TGTGCCAGCTCACCATGGCAGTCGAGGTACCAAGAGACCCAGTACTTC. This chain connects TRBV18 to TRBJ2-5; D is ambiguous. The CDR3 runs 16 residues. Germline assignment: CDR1 KGHSH and CDR2 LQKENI. The V and J ends lost 2 bases and 0 bases respectively, with 13 bases between them.

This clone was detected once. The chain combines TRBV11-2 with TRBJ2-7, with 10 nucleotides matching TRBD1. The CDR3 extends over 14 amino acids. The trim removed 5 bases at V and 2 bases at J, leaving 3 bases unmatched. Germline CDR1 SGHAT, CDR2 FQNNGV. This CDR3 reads CASSPGTGAYEQYF. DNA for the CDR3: TGTGCCAGCAGCCCCGGGACAGGGGCCTACGAGCAGTACTTC.

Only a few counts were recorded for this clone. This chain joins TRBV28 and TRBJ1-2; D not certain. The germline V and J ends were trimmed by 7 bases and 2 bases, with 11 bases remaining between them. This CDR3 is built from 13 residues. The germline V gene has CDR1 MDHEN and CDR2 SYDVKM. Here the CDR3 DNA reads TGTGCCAGCACGTGGCAGGCCAACTATGGCTACACCTTC. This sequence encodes CASTWQANYGYTF.

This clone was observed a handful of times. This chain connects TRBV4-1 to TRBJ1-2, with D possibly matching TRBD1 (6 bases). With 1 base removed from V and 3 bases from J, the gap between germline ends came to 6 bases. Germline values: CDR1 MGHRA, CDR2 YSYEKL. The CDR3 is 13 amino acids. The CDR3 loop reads CASSQAGDYGYTF. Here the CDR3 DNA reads TGCGCCAGCAGCCAAGCAGGGGACTATGGCTACACCTTC.

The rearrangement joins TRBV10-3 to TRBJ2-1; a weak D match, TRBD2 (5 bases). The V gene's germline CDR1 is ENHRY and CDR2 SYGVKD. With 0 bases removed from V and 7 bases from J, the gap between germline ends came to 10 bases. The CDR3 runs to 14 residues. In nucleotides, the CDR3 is TGTGCCATCAGTGAGTCGAGGGATCGAAATGAGCAGTTCTTC. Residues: CAISESRDRNEQFF.

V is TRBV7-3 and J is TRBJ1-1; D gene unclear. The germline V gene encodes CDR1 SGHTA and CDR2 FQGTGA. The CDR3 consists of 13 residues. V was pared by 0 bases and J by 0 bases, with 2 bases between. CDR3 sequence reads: CASSLTMNTEAFF. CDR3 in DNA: TGTGCCAGCAGCTTAACCATGAACACTGAAGCTTTCTTT. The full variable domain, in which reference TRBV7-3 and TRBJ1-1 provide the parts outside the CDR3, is GAGVSQTPSNKVTEKGKYVELRCDPISGHTALYWYRQSLGQGPEFLIYFQGTGAADDSGLPNDRFFAVRPEGSVSTLKIQRTERGDSAVYLCASSLTMNTEAFFGQGTRLTVV.

The CDR3 DNA is TGTGCCAGCAGCCAACACCCTGTGAGGCCTGGAGAGACACCCCTCCACTTT. Protein: CASSQHPVRPGETPLHF. This chain connects TRBV4-2 to TRBJ1-6; D unclear. The V gene lost 2 bases and the J gene lost 11 bases, with 22 bases spanning the gap. The CDR3 loop spans 17 amino acids. Germline-derived CDR1 and CDR2 are LGHNA and YNFKEQ.

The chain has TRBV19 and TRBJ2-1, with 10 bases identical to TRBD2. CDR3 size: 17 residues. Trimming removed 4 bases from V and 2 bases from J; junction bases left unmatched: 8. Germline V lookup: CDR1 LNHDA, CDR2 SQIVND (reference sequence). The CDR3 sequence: CASSTILAGIAYNEQFF. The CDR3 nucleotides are TGTGCCAGTAGTACGATACTAGCGGGGATAGCCTACAATGAGCAGTTCTTC.